This T cell receptor beta chain originates from a study of T cells after yellow fever vaccination. Study context: It was SMART-Seq v4 Ultra Low Input that prepared the fractions with low cell numbers.

Conversion of TCR transcripts into cDNA relied on 5'RACE template switching, which added a universal primer site and UMIs. From the 5' RACE reads, TCRdb called clonotypes with MiXCR, one entry per CDR3 protein. The table has a few hundred thousand distinct CDR3 sequences, roughly 7.2% seen once. Sequenced material: CD4+ T cells sorted from PBMCs, taken 15 days after the yellow fever booster vaccination. This clonotype was sampled from a man aged 30-40 years who received the YFV17D yellow fever vaccine.

CDR3 DNA sequence: TGTGCCAGCAGCGGAGAAAGCGGGATAGGTAATGAGCAGTTCTTC. Amino acid sequence: CASSGESGIGNEQFF. The V and J genes are TRBV9 and TRBJ2-1; 7 bases align to TRBD2. Trimming cost V 3 bases and J 7 bases; bases outside gene matches: 10. Germline V gene sequence: CDR1 SGDLS, CDR2 YYNGEE. There are 15 residues in the CDR3.